The 25 T cell receptor beta chains in this list originate from one sample, sequenced in a study of T cell responses to AZD1222 COVID-19 vaccine. The protocol was immunoSEQ multiplex PCR, while the TCRdb copy is restricted to in-frame clones and leaves out a portion. The sample shows roughly 120,000 clones, about 90% of them seen only once. The starting material was peripheral blood, obtained on day 0 of AZD1222 vaccination. The receptors were sampled from an adult in good health.

This chain links TRBV11-3 with TRBJ2-3, with 7 bases identical to TRBD2. Trimming removed 5 bases from V and 5 bases from J; junction bases left unmatched: 4. This CDR3 has 13 residues. Per the germline V gene, CDR1 is SGHNT and CDR2 is YENEEA. CDR3 in amino acids: CASSPGGGDTQYF. In DNA form, the CDR3 reads TGTGCCAGCAGCCCTGGGGGGGGAGATACGCAGTATTTT.

CDR3 sequence (DNA): TGCGCCAGCAGCCAACGGCTCGGGGTTTCGCGGTTTGCCTCTGGGGCCAACGTCCTGACTTTC. The encoded protein is CASSQRLGVSRFASGANVLTF. V usage is TRBV4-3 and J usage is TRBJ2-6; perhaps TRBD2 as D (5 bases). This CDR3 has 21 amino acids. The V end lost 2 bases, the J end lost 0 bases, and 23 bases lay between the germline ends. The V gene's germline CDR1 is LGHNA and CDR2 YSLEER.

The chain uses TRBV6-2 or TRBV6-3 and TRBJ2-2; no reliable D call. This CDR3 has 14 residues. Trimming removed 0 bases from V and 6 bases from J, with 8 bases in between. The germline V gene has CDR1 MNHEY and CDR2 SVGEGT. This CDR3 reads CASSYSLEAGELFF. The DNA of the CDR3 is TGTGCCAGCAGTTACTCCCTTGAGGCCGGGGAGCTGTTTTTT.

The chain carries TRBV10-3 and TRBJ1-2, with D unclear. The CDR3 contains 13 residues. V gave up 5 bases and J gave up 7 bases, with 14 bases separating them. Germline V gives CDR1 ENHRY, CDR2 SYGVKD. The CDR3 DNA follows: TGTGCCATCAGTAACACGGGGAGGGCTGGCTACACCTTC. It is translated as CAISNTGRAGYTF.

The chain employs TRBV18 and TRBJ1-2, with 10 bases aligning to TRBD1. CDR3 length: 16 amino acids. Trimming removed 1 base from V and 3 bases from J; junction bases left unmatched: 5. Germline CDR1 and CDR2: KGHSH and LQKENI. The CDR3 nucleotides read TGTGCCAGCTCACCACTAGGGACAGGGGCCGACTATGGCTACACCTTC. Translation gives CASSPLGTGADYGYTF.

The rearrangement joins TRBV19 to TRBJ1-2, with 10 nucleotides matching TRBD1. The V gene's germline CDR1 is LNHDA and CDR2 SQIVND (reference sequence). The CDR3 totals 20 residues. Trimming removed 3 bases from V and 6 bases from J; junction bases left unmatched: 22. In DNA, the CDR3 is TGTGCCAGTAGTATTGGCGGACCGGGACAGGGGATTTTGCGGGTGAATGGCTACACCTTC. This translates into CASSIGGPGQGILRVNGYTF.

This rearrangement joins TRBV10-3 to TRBJ2-3; possibly TRBD2 for D (6 bases). Germline lookup yields CDR1 ENHRY and CDR2 SYGVKD. The V and J ends lost 3 bases and 1 base respectively, with 11 bases between them. CDR3 length: 15 residues. CDR3 sequence: CAISEVGGGTDTQYF. The CDR3 DNA follows: TGTGCCATCAGTGAAGTGGGGGGAGGCACAGATACGCAGTATTTT.

The chain recombines TRBV10-3 with TRBJ1-1; D is undetermined. The CDR3 has 13 amino acids. Germline V gene sequence: CDR1 ENHRY, CDR2 SYGVKD. The V gene lost 4 bases and the J gene lost 1 base, with 7 bases spanning the gap. The CDR3 sequence: CAISGIENTEAFF. For the CDR3, the DNA is TGTGCCATCAGTGGAATAGAGAACACTGAAGCTTTCTTT.

V usage is TRBV7-9 and J usage is TRBJ2-7; D unresolved. Trimming pared 3 bases from V and 0 bases from J, leaving 6 bases between. The length of the CDR3 is 13 residues. Germline V gives CDR1 SEHNR, CDR2 FQNEAQ (reference sequence). The CDR3 nucleotides are TGTGCCAGCAGCTTTGGAGCCTCCTACGAGCAGTACTTC. Translation gives CASSFGASYEQYF.

V usage is TRBV30 and J usage is TRBJ2-3; 7 bases are shared with TRBD2. The ends lost 7 bases at V and 2 bases at J; junction bases unmatched: 9. In germline, CDR1 is GTSNPN, CDR2 SVGIG (reference sequence). This CDR3 comprises 14 residues. As DNA, the CDR3 is TGTGCCTTCCACCCGCGGGGGTTCACAGATACGCAGTATTTT. This gives the protein CAFHPRGFTDTQYF.

V is TRBV2 and J is TRBJ1-6; D remains ambiguous. The germline CDR1 and CDR2 sequences are SNHLY and FYNNEI. Trimming pared 6 bases from V and 5 bases from J, leaving 5 bases between. This CDR3 has 12 residues. The CDR3 DNA reads as TGTGCCAGCAGGGACGATAATTCACCCCTCCACTTT. Amino acids: CASRDDNSPLHF.

The rearrangement joins TRBV5-4 to TRBJ2-3; possibly TRBD1 or TRBD2 for D (6 bases each). V was shortened by 0 bases and J by 4 bases, with 12 bases between the two germline ends. Looked up from germline, CDR1 is SGHNT and CDR2 is YYREEE (reference sequence). The CDR3 consists of 15 residues. The CDR3 DNA sequence: TGTGCCAGCAGCTTGGCGGGACGGGGGCCAGATACGCAGTATTTT. Translated: CASSLAGRGPDTQYF.

V gene TRBV24-1 combines with J gene TRBJ2-3; 16 bases map to TRBD2. The V and J ends lost 2 bases and 6 bases, in that order; junction bases with no gene match: 7. The germline V gene has CDR1 KGHDR and CDR2 SFDVKD. CDR3 length: 18 amino acids. CDR3 protein: CATSDSGLAGGLMDTQYF. CDR3 bases: TGTGCCACCAGTGATTCGGGACTAGCGGGAGGGCTGATGGATACGCAGTATTTT.

This rearrangement joins TRBV5-5 to TRBJ2-5; no definite D call. The CDR3 covers 15 residues. Germline CDR1 reads SGHKS; CDR2 reads YYEKEE (reference sequence). Trimming removed 4 bases from V and 0 bases from J, with 13 bases in between. CDR3 sequence: CASSPTVVDQETQYF. The CDR3 DNA reads as TGTGCCAGCAGCCCAACAGTCGTTGACCAAGAGACCCAGTACTTC.

The chain combines TRBV5-4 with TRBJ1-6, with D perhaps matching TRBD1 (6 bases). Trimming took off 4 bases at V and 7 bases at J, with 12 bases between the two ends. Germline V gene data show CDR1 as SGHNT and CDR2 as YYREEE (reference sequence). The CDR3 has 14 amino acids. CDR3 nucleotides: TGTGCCAGCAGCACAATAGGGGGAAATTCACCCCTCCACTTT. It specifies CASSTIGGNSPLHF.

The rearrangement links TRBV10-3 to TRBJ2-2; tentative D call: TRBD1 (6 bases). This CDR3 is built from 13 residues. V lost 6 bases and J 7 bases, leaving 12 bases between the germline ends. CDR1 is ENHRY and CDR2 is SYGVKD in the germline V gene. The CDR3 sequence is CAIRPNRDGELFF. The CDR3, as DNA: TGTGCCATCAGGCCGAACAGGGACGGGGAGCTGTTTTTT.

The gene calls are TRBV9 and TRBJ2-7; the match to TRBD2 covers 8 bases. CDR3 length equals 15 residues. The junction had 3 bases not matched to a gene; V was cut back by 0 bases and J by 1 base. Germline CDR1 reads SGDLS; CDR2 reads YYNGEE. CDR3 protein: CASSVGTGGSYEQYF. The CDR3 DNA follows: TGTGCCAGCAGCGTAGGGACGGGGGGGTCCTACGAGCAGTACTTC.

The chain uses TRBV3-1 (or the pseudogene TRBV3-2) and TRBJ2-3; D is unresolved. The CDR3 spans 13 residues. The germline V and J ends were trimmed by 1 base and 6 bases, with 8 bases remaining between them. Germline CDR1 LGHDT, CDR2 YNNKEL (reference sequence). As DNA, the CDR3 is TGTGCCAGCAGCCAAGGAGCTGGGGATACGCAGTATTTT. This encodes CASSQGAGDTQYF.

The chain uses TRBV9 and TRBJ1-2; D may be TRBD1 (5 bases). The V and J ends lost 0 bases and 9 bases respectively, with 18 bases between them. This CDR3 spans 15 amino acids. Germline V gene data show CDR1 as SGDLS and CDR2 as YYNGEE. The DNA for the CDR3 is TGTGCCAGCAGCGTAGAAGGAGGGACCGCCCCCCGCTACACCTTC. It codes for CASSVEGGTAPRYTF.

The chain combines TRBV28 with TRBJ2-7; TRBD1 agrees at 8 bases. CDR3 size: 14 residues. From germline, CDR1 is MDHEN and CDR2 SYDVKM. With V trimmed by 5 bases and J by 2 bases, 5 bases remained unmatched. DNA of the CDR3: TGTGCCAGCAGTACGTACAGGGGGACCTACGAGCAGTACTTC. This codes for CASSTYRGTYEQYF.

V and J are TRBV28 and TRBJ2-1; TRBD2 agrees at 10 bases. This CDR3 is 17 amino acids long. Germline-derived CDR1 and CDR2 are MDHEN and SYDVKM. The trim removed 6 bases at V and 0 bases at J, leaving 8 bases unmatched. The CDR3 bases are TGTGCCAGCAGAAACAGCGGGAGGGGGAGCTCCTACAATGAGCAGTTCTTC. Translating it yields CASRNSGRGSSYNEQFF.

The V gene is TRBV10-3, the J gene TRBJ2-2, with a possible D match to TRBD2 (6 bases). V dropped 0 bases and J dropped 1 base, with 9 bases sitting between them. Looked up from germline, CDR1 is ENHRY and CDR2 is SYGVKD. The CDR3 has 16 amino acids. In DNA, the CDR3 is TGTGCCATCAGTGAGTCTAGCGGAGGGAACACCGGGGAGCTGTTTTTT. This gives the protein CAISESSGGNTGELFF.

The V gene is TRBV6-1, the J gene TRBJ2-1, with D tentatively TRBD1 or TRBD2 (6 bases each). CDR1 MNHNS and CDR2 SASEGT come from the germline V gene. V was trimmed by 0 bases and J by 4 bases, leaving 16 bases between them. The CDR3 is made up of 17 amino acids. The CDR3 loop reads CASSEAPGAIRYNEQFF. The CDR3 DNA follows: TGTGCCAGCAGTGAAGCGCCGGGGGCGATTCGATACAATGAGCAGTTCTTC.

This chain links TRBV11-1 with TRBJ1-1, with unresolved D. Germline CDR1 and CDR2: SGHAT and FQDESV (reference sequence). This CDR3 has 13 residues. Trimming left V 3 bases short and J 1 base short, with 6 bases between. The CDR3 nucleotides are TGTGCCAGCAGCTTTTCGGGGAACACTGAAGCTTTCTTT. Its translation is CASSFSGNTEAFF. Variable domain in full (rest from reference TRBV11-1 and TRBJ1-1): EAEVAQSPRYKITEKSQAVAFWCDPISGHATLYWYRQILGQGPELLVQFQDESVVDDSQLPKDRFSAERLKGVDSTLKIQPAELGDSAMYLCASSFSGNTEAFFGQGTRLTVV.

This chain links TRBV7-3 with TRBJ2-7; D possibly matches TRBD1 or TRBD2 (5 bases each). The CDR3 contains 15 residues. Germline V gives CDR1 SGHTA, CDR2 FQGTGA. Trimming cost V 3 bases and J 0 bases, with 12 bases left between them. The CDR3, as DNA: TGTGCCAGCAGCTTTCACCCGGGGCCCTCCTACGAGCAGTACTTC. It yields the protein CASSFHPGPSYEQYF.